The T cell receptor (beta chain) described here comes from a study of blood T cell repertoires in COVID-19. In the study overall: Sample material is recorded as cDNA or gDNA derived from T cells, B-cell-depleted T cells, or PBMCs.

Looked up from germline, CDR1 is SGHNT and CDR2 is YYREEE (reference sequence). Germline trimming cut 5 bases from V and 6 bases from J; bases unmatched to any gene: 8. This CDR3 has 13 amino acids. Authors' methods: Amplified reference gene primers provided the basis for estimating nucleated cell counts. Sequencing used immunoSEQ multiplex PCR; TCRdb keeps in-frame clones, though not all of them. Clone size and V and J calls were adopted from that table, with D and trimming inferred from the DNA. The sample carries more than 85,000 clones, around 76% recorded once. This receptor was taken from a woman between 65 and 79 years old with acute or convalescent COVID-19. V is TRBV5-4 and J is TRBJ2-7; 7 bases align to TRBD1. The specimen sequenced was peripheral blood. In DNA form, the CDR3 reads TGTGCCAGCAGTTCTGACAGGGAGAGCGAGCAGTACTTC. Residues: CASSSDRESEQYF.